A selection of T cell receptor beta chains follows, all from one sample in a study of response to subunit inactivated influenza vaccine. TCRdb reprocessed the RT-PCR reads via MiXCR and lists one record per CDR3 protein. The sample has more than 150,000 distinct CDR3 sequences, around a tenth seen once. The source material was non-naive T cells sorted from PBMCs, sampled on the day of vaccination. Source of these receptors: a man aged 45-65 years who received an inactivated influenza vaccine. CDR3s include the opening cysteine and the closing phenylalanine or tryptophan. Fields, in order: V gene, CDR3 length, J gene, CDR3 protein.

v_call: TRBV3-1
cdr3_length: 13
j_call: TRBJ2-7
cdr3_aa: CASSHQGAGEQYF

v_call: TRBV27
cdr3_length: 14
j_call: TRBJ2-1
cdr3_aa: CASSGWGGPDEQFF

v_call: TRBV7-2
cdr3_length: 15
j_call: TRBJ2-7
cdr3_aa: CASSLLAGARYEQYF

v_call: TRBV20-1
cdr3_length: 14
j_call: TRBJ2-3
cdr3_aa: CSASPAGPTDTQYF

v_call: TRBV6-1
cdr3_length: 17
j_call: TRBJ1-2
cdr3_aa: CASSVEHRGRVYYGYTF

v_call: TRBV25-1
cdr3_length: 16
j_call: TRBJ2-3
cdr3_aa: CATTTRDRGATDTQYF

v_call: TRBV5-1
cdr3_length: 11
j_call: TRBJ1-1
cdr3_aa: CASSRGAEAFF

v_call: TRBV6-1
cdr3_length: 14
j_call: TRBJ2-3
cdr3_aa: CASHRLRSTDTQYF

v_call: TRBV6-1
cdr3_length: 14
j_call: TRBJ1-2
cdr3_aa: CASGRPGTYYGYTF

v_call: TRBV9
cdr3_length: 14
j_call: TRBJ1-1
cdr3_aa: CASSAGVMNTEAFF

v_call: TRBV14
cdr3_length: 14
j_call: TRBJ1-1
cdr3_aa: CASSQHRSNTEAFF

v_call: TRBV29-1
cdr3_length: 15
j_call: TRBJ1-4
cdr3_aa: CSAIRGGGVREKLFF

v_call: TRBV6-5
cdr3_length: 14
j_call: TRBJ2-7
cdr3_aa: CASSYQQGRYEQYF

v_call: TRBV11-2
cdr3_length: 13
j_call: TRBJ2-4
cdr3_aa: CASSRGATDIQYF

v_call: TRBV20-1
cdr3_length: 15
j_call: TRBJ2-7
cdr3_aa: CSAGGLAGLFSEQYF

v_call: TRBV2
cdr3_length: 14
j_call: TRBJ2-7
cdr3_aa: CASRSGGGAYEQYF

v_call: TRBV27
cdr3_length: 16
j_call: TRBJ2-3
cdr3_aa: CASSSQRGVSTDTQYF

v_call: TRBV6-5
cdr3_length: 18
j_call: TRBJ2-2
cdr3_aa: CASSYGTAGTSGTGELFF

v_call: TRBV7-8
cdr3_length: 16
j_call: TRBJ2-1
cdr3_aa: CASSLGTAGSYNEQFF

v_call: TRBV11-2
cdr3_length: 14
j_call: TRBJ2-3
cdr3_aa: CASSLGGGRDTQYF

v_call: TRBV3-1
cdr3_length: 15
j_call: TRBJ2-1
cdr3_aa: CASSQAQREIYEQFF

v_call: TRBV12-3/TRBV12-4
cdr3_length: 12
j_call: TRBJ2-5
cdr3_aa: CASSFGGETQYF

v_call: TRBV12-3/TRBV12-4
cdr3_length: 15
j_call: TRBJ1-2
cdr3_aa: CASTPPGLSNYGYTF

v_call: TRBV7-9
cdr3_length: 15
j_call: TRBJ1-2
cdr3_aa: CASSAGRWANYGYTF

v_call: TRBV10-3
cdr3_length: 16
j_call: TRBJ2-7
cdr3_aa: CAISEPKTGVSYEQYF

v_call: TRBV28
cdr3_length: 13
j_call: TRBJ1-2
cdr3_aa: CLTRRGSNYGYTF

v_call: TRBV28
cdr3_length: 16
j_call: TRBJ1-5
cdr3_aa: CSSRGSRGTIHQPQHF

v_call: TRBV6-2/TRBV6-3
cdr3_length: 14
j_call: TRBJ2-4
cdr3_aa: CASSPGTDKNIQYF

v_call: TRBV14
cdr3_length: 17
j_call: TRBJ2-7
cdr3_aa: CASSQRNAGTSTYEQYF

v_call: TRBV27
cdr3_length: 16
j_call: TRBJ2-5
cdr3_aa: CASSSTGLAGSRSQYF

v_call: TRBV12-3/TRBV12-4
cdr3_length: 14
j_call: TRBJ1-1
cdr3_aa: CASSLSGRNTEAFF

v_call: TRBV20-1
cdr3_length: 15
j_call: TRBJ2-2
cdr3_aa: CSARPGGANTGELFF